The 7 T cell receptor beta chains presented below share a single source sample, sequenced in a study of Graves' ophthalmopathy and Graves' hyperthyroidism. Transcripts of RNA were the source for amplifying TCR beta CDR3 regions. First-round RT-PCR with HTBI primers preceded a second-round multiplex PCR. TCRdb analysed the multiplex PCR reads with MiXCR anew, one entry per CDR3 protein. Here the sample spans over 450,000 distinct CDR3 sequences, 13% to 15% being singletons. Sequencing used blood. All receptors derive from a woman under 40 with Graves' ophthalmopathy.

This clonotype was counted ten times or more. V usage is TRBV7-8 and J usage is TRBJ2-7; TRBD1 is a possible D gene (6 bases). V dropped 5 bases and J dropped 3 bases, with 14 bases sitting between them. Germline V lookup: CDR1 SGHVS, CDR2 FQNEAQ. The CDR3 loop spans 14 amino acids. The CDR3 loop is CASSAPDRIYEQYF. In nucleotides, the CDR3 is TGTGCCAGCAGCGCTCCCGACAGGATCTACGAGCAGTACTTC.

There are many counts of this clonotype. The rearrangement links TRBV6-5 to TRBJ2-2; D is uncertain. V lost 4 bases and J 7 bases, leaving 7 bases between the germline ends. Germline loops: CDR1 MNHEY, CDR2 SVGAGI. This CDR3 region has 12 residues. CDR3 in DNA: TGTGCCAGCAGTTCCTACTTCGGGGAGCTGTTTTTT. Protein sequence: CASSSYFGELFF.

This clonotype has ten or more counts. CDR3: CASSLGQHPYEQYF. The DNA for the CDR3 is TGTGCCAGCAGTTTGGGACAGCACCCCTACGAGCAGTACTTC. The chain combines TRBV28 with TRBJ2-7; TRBD1 matches 7 bases. Germline CDR1 reads MDHEN; CDR2 reads SYDVKM. V gave up 3 bases and J gave up 2 bases; unmatched junction bases: 4. This CDR3 is built from 14 residues. Full variable domain (outside the CDR3, taken from reference TRBV28 and TRBJ2-7): DVKVTQSSRYLVKRTGEKVFLECVQDMDHENMFWYRQDPGLGLRLIYFSYDVKMKEKGDIPEGYSVSREKKERFSLILESASTNQTSMYLCASSLGQHPYEQYFGPGTRLTVT.

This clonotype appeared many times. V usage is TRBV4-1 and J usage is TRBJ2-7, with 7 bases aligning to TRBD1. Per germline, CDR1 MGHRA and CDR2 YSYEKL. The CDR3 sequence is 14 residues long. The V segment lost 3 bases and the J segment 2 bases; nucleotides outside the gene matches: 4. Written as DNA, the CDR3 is TGCGCCAGCAGCCAGAAGACAGGGCCCTACGAGCAGTACTTC. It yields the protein CASSQKTGPYEQYF.

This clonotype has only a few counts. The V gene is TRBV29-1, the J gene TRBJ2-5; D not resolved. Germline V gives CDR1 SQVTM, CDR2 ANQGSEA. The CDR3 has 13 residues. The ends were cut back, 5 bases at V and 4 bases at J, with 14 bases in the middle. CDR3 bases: TGCAGCGTTAAGCCCCGACTGGGAGAGACCCAGTACTTC. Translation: CSVKPRLGETQYF.

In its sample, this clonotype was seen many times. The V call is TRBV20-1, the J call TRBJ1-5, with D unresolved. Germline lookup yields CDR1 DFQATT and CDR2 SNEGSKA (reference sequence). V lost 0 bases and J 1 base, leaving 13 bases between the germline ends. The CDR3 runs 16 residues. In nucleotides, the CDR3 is TGCAGTGCTAGAGATGATGGGAATAGGAGCAATCAGCCCCAGCATTTT. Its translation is CSARDDGNRSNQPQHF.

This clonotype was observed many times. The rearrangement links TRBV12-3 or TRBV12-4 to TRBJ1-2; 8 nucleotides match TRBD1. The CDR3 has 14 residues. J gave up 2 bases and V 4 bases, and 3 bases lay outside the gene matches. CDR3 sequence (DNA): TGTGCCAGCAGTTCAGGGGGCGAAAACTATGGCTACACCTTC. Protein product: CASSSGGENYGYTF.